These 9 T cell receptor beta chains were sequenced from one sample in a study of blood T cell repertoires in COVID-19. The data were produced by immunoSEQ multiplex PCR, yet TCRdb's version contains in-frame clones alone and is incomplete. The table has roughly 70,000 clones, 75% to 95% seen once. Sequences were obtained from peripheral blood. The source of these receptors is a human donor in a cohort sampled during active COVID-19.

There are a few counts of this clone. The chain carries TRBV7-9 and TRBJ2-7, with D perhaps TRBD1 (6 bases). V lost 5 bases, J lost 2 bases, and 13 bases lay in between. Germline CDR1 and CDR2: SEHNR and FQNEAQ (reference sequence). This CDR3 has 14 amino acids. The CDR3 DNA reads as TGTGCCAGCAGCCCCGGACAGCCACCCTACGAGCAGTACTTC. Translation gives CASSPGQPPYEQYF.

The V and J genes are TRBV4-2 and TRBJ1-6, with a tentative D call TRBD1 (6 bases). The CDR3 totals 16 residues. CDR1 LGHNA and CDR2 YNFKEQ come from the germline V gene. V lost 3 bases and J 6 bases, leaving 15 bases between the germline ends. The CDR3 coding sequence is TGTGCCAGCAGCCATACTCCGGACAGAAGTAATTCACCCCTCCACTTT. Protein product: CASSHTPDRSNSPLHF.

The chain carries TRBV9 and TRBJ2-2, with TRBD1 matching over 7 bases. The CDR3 is 15 amino acids. Per germline, CDR1 SGDLS and CDR2 YYNGEE. J gave up 3 bases and V 2 bases, and 4 bases lay outside the gene matches. CDR3 protein: CASSVWDRDTGELFF. DNA of the CDR3: TGTGCCAGCAGCGTGTGGGACAGAGACACCGGGGAGCTGTTTTTT.

This clone was counted a few times. The chain recombines TRBV29-1 with TRBJ1-1; no clear D. With 5 bases removed from V and 7 bases from J, the gap between germline ends came to 8 bases. CDR3 length: 10 amino acids. CDR1 is SQVTM and CDR2 is ANQGSEA in the germline V gene. CDR3 coding DNA: TGCAGCGTTTCAGCGGGTGAAGCTTTCTTT. Residues: CSVSAGEAFF.

V gene TRBV6-5 combines with J gene TRBJ2-4, with 11 positions matching TRBD1. Germline V CDR1 and CDR2: MNHEY, SVGAGI. Trimming took 4 bases from V and 7 from J; bases not matched to a gene: 9. The CDR3 has 16 residues. As DNA, the CDR3 is TGTGCCAGCAGTTCGGCGGGACAGGGGGAGGGCAACATTCAGTACTTC. This sequence encodes CASSSAGQGEGNIQYF.

The chain couples TRBV5-1 to TRBJ1-4; possible D gene TRBD1, 5 bases. This CDR3 is 16 amino acids long. Germline V CDR1 and CDR2: SGHRS, YFSETQ. V dropped 3 bases and J dropped 6 bases, with 18 bases sitting between them. CDR3: CASSSGIGVVDEKLFF. The CDR3 bases are TGCGCCAGCAGCTCTGGTATAGGGGTCGTGGATGAAAAACTGTTTTTT. Looking up the rest from reference TRBV5-1 and TRBJ1-4 gives the full variable domain: KAGVTQTPRYLIKTRGQQVTLSCSPISGHRSVSWYQQTPGQGLQFLFEYFSETQRNKGNFPGRFSGRQFSNSRSEMNVSTLELGDSALYLCASSSGIGVVDEKLFFGSGTQLSVL.

The chain uses TRBV28 and TRBJ2-5; a possible D gene is TRBD1 (5 bases). The germline CDR1 and CDR2 sequences are MDHEN and SYDVKM. V was shortened by 3 bases and J by 5 bases, with 16 bases between the two germline ends. This CDR3 is 15 amino acids long. The CDR3 spells CASSFELGAWETQYF. The CDR3 region has the DNA TGTGCCAGCAGTTTTGAGTTAGGGGCCTGGGAGACCCAGTACTTC.

This sequence joins TRBV3-1 (or the pseudogene TRBV3-2) and TRBJ1-2; no firm D call. The V end lost 0 bases, the J end lost 5 bases, and 7 bases lay between the germline ends. Germline V gene lookup returns CDR1 LGHDT and CDR2 YNNKEL (reference sequence). This CDR3 is built from 13 residues. The CDR3 region is CASSQDKSYGYTF. For the CDR3, the DNA is TGTGCCAGCAGCCAAGATAAGAGTTATGGCTACACCTTC.

The chain combines TRBV6-2 or TRBV6-3 with TRBJ2-7; the D gene is possibly TRBD1 (6 bases). Between the trimmed V and J ends, which lost 4 bases and 2 bases, there was a span of 12 bases. The CDR3 contains 14 residues. Germline assignment: CDR1 MNHEY and CDR2 SVGEGT. This CDR3 reads CASSWGQMTYEQYF. The CDR3 DNA follows: TGTGCCAGCAGTTGGGGACAAATGACCTACGAGCAGTACTTC.